Below are 2 T cell receptor beta chains sequenced from a single sample in a study of T-cell memory formation after mild COVID-19. Each CDR3 protein gets one entry after TCRdb re-called the 5' RACE reads with MiXCR. The sample carries a few hundred thousand distinct CDR3 sequences, roughly 30% recorded once. Sequencing used PBMCs or a T cell subset sorted from them (not recorded which). These receptor sequences come from an adult woman who had mild COVID-19 (a few samples of this study predate the infection). Cell type and time point are not known.

This chain connects TRBV4-1 to TRBJ1-2; 7 bases match TRBD1. CDR3 length: 17 residues. With V trimmed by 0 bases and J by 1 base, 8 bases remained unmatched. The V gene's germline CDR1 is MGHRA and CDR2 YSYEKL. The CDR3 is CASSQEQGQGINYGYTF. CDR3 nucleotides: TGCGCCAGCAGCCAAGAACAGGGGCAGGGAATTAACTATGGCTACACCTTC.

This chain connects TRBV3-1 to TRBJ2-7, with 10 bases that match TRBD2. The germline V gene encodes CDR1 LGHDT and CDR2 YNNKEL (reference sequence). With V trimmed by 0 bases and J by 4 bases, 6 bases remained unmatched. This CDR3 comprises 16 residues. CDR3 DNA sequence: TGTGCCAGCAGCCAAGATCGGCTAGCGGGAGTTTACGAGCAGTACTTC. Its translation is CASSQDRLAGVYEQYF.